This TCR beta chain was documented in a study of T cells in tuberculosis. At the level of the study: T cells were selected with CD1B tetramers loaded with glucose monomycolate. Blood was taken before or within 7 days of anti-tuberculosis therapy. Findings and limits, study-wide: Active tuberculosis patients had shorter CDR3-alpha; the beta difference was nonsignificant.

V was pared by 6 bases and J by 1 base, with 15 bases between. Germline lookup yields CDR1 MNHEY and CDR2 SVGAGI. This CDR3 comprises 15 residues. To note about this clone: Its antigen remains unknown.

Time point specified: new active TB diagnosis, blood taken before or within 7 days of starting treatment. Unsorted cryopreserved PBMC were sequenced, averaging around 94,000 T cells per clinical donor. Clones were read by immunoSEQ multiplex PCR, and TCRdb kept only the in-frame ones, dropping some. Here the sample spans tens of thousands of clones, approximately 90% being singletons. This specimen was PBMCs, taken at tuberculosis diagnosis. This clonotype was obtained from an adult with tuberculosis. The chain couples TRBV6-5 to TRBJ1-1, with D possibly matching TRBD1 (5 bases). CDR3 nucleotides: TGTGCCAGCAGCTCATGGCCCACAGGGAACACTGAAGCTTTCTTT. Its protein product is CASSSWPTGNTEAFF.